The clone carrying this TCR beta chain has a single count. Per the original methods: Estimates of nucleated cell counts were drawn from the amplification of reference gene primers. Only in-frame clones appear in the TCRdb table, and some are missing; sequencing was by immunoSEQ multiplex PCR. D and trimming were read from the DNA, whereas the V and J calls and clone size are those reported in that table. The sample has more than 90,000 clones, about 85% seen once. The data derive from a study of blood T cell repertoires in COVID-19. Background on the study: From the United States, Italy and Spain came samples of acute and convalescent COVID-19.

The V end was cut by 3 bases, the J end by 3 bases, with 11 bases between. The CDR3 runs to 14 residues. CDR1 and CDR2 (germline): MDHEN, SYDVKM. This TCR was recovered from a woman aged 70-85 years with active or convalescent COVID-19. Material: peripheral blood. The gene calls are TRBV28 and TRBJ1-2; a weak D match, TRBD1 (5 bases). CDR3 loop: CASSFGGHDYGYTF. Written as DNA, the CDR3 is TGTGCCAGCAGTTTTGGCGGACACGACTATGGCTACACCTTC.